This T cell receptor beta chain is from a study of cytomegalovirus exposure and HLA in healthy donors. A note on this clone: Its matching antigen is unknown.

Vbeta (60) and Jbeta (13) primers were used in the PCR. Sequenced by immunoSEQ multiplex PCR; TCRdb stores in-frame clones only, minus some. Of tens of thousands of clones listed, about two thirds are singletons. Study-level findings and limits: Later analysis placed DRB1 highest and HLA-C lowest in TCR association rates, which differed by HLA locus. What a later analysis reportedly showed was that an Asian-associated ancestry cluster had fewer N-insertions than the approximately 700-donor mean. Sequence variants that were highly shared formed a cluster that was likely a sequencing artifact.

Sequencing was performed on PBMCs. The origin of this receptor is a young man in good health and CMV-seropositive.

The CDR3 loop reads CASSSLRDRAYEQYF. Written as DNA, the CDR3 is TGTGCCAGCAGTAGTCTCCGGGACAGGGCCTACGAGCAGTACTTC. The rearrangement uses TRBV6-6 and TRBJ2-7; TRBD1 agrees at 9 bases. CDR1 and CDR2 from the germline V gene are MNHNY and SVGAGI (reference sequence). V lost 5 bases to trimming and J lost 2 bases; unmatched junction nucleotides: 7. The CDR3 runs 15 residues.